The clone carrying this T cell receptor beta chain was observed many times. Its antigen is currently unknown. The time point was: sample taken at primary tumor resection. Tumor, nontumor lung or frozen PBMC supplied whole RNA, sequenced without sorting. Patients with untreated early-stage non-small cell lung cancer, numbering 72, were the donors. Individual TCR cDNA molecules each bore their own unique molecular identifier. One entry per CDR3 protein, called by TCRdb with MiXCR from the 5' RACE reads. The sample yields about 75,000 distinct CDR3 sequences, less than 15% seen once. This specimen belongs to a study of spatial heterogeneity in lung cancer. Looking at the study overall: Detected sequences consistently included more beta-chain ones than alpha-chain ones.

Study conclusions and caveats: Detection of ubiquitous tumor TCRs in blood was higher at resection than follow-up.

This CDR3 is built from 13 residues. Per germline, CDR1 SGHTA and CDR2 FQGNSA. V gave up 1 base and J gave up 2 bases, with 3 bases separating them. Sequenced here: PBMCs, sampled at surgery. This chain links TRBV7-2 with TRBJ2-1; the D is unclear. The TCR was taken from a male donor with early-stage non-small cell lung cancer. This chain's CDR3 is CASSLGAYNEQFF. The CDR3 DNA reads as TGTGCCAGCAGCTTAGGGGCCTACAATGAGCAGTTCTTC.